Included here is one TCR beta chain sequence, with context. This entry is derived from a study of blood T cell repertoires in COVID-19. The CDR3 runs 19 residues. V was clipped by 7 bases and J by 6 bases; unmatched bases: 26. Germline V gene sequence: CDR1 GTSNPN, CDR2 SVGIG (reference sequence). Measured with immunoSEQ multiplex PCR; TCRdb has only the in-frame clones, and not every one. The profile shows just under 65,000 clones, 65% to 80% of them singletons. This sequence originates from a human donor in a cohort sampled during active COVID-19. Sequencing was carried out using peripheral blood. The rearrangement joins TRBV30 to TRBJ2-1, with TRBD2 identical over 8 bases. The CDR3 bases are TGTGCCTCAACAACCGGTGCGGGGGCTTGGCTAGCGGGCCCCAATGAGCAGTTCTTC. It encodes CASTTGAGAWLAGPNEQFF.